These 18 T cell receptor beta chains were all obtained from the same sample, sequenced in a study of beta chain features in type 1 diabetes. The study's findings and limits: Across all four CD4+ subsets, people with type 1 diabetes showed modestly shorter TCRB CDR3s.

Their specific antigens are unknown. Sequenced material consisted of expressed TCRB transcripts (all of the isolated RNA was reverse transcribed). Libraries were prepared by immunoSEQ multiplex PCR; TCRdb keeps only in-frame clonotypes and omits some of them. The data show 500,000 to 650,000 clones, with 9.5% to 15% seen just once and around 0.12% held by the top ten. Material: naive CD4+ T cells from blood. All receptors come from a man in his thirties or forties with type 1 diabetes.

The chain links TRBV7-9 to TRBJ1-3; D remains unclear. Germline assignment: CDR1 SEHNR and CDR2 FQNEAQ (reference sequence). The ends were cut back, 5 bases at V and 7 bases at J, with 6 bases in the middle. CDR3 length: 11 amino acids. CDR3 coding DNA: TGTGCCAGCAGCCCCCCGAACACCATATATTTT. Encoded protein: CASSPPNTIYF.

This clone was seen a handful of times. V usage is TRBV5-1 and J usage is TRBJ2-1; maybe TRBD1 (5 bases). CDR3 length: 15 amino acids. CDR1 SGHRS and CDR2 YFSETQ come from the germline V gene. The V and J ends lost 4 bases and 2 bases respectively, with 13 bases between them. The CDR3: CASSRRQGTYNEQFF. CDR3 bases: TGCGCCAGCAGCCGAAGGCAGGGCACCTACAATGAGCAGTTCTTC.

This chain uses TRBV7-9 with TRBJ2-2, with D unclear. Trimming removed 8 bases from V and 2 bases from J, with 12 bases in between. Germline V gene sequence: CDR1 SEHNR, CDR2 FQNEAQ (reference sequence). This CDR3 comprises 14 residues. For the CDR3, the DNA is TGTGCCAGCGGGCCCTGGATTAACACCGGGGAGCTGTTTTTT. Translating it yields CASGPWINTGELFF. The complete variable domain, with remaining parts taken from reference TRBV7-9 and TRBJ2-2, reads DTGVSQNPRHKITKRGQNVTFRCDPISEHNRLYWYRQTLGQGPEFLTYFQNEAQLEKSRLLSDRFSAERPKGSFSTLEIQRTEQGDSAMYLCASGPWINTGELFFGEGSRLTVL.

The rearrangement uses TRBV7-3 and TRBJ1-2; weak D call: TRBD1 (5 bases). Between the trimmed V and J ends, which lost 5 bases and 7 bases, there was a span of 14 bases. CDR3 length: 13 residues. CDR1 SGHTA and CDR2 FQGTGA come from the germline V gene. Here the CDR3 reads CASSTGRGGGYTF. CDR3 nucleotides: TGTGCCAGCAGCACCGGGAGGGGAGGTGGCTACACCTTC.

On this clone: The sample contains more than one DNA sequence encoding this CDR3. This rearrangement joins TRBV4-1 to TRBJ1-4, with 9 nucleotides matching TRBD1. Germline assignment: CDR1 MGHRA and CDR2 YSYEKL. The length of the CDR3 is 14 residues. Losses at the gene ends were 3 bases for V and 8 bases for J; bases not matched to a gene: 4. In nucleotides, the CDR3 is TGCGCCAGCAGCCAGGGACAGGGTAACGAAAAACTGTTTTTT. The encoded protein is CASSQGQGNEKLFF.

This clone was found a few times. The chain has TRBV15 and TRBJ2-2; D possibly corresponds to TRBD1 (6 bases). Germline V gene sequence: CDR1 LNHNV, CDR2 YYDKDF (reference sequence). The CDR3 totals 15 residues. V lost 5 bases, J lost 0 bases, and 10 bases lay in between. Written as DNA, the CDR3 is TGTGCCACCAGCGATGGGACACCGAACACCGGGGAGCTGTTTTTT. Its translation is CATSDGTPNTGELFF. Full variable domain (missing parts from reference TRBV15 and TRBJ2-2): DAMVIQNPRYQVTQFGKPVTLSCSQTLNHNVMYWYQQKSSQAPKLLFHYYDKDFNNEADTPDNFQSRRPNTSFCFLDIRSPGLGDTAMYLCATSDGTPNTGELFFGEGSRLTVL.

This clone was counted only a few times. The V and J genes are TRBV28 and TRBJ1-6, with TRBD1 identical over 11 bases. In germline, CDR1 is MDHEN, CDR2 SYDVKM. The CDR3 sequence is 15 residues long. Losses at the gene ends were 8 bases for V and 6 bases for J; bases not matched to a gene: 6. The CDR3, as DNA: TGTGCCAGCCGAACCGGGACAGGGGGTAATTCACCCCTCCACTTT. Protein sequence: CASRTGTGGNSPLHF.

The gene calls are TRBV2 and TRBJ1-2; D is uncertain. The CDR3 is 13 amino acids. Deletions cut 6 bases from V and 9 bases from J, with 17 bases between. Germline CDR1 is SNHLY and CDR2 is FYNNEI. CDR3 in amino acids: CASSADGTISYTF. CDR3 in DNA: TGTGCCAGCAGCGCGGACGGTACTATAAGCTACACCTTC.

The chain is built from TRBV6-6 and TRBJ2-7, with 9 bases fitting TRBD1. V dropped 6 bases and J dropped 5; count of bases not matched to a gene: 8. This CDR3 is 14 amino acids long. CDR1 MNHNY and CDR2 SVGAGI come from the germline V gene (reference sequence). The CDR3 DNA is TGTGCCAGCAGAAGGGACAGGGTGTCCCACGAGCAGTACTTC. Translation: CASRRDRVSHEQYF.

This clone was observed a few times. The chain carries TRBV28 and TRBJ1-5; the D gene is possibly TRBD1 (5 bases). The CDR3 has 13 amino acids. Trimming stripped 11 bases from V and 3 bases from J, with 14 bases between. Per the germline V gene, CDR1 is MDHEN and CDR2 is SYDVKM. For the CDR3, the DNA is TGTGCCTACGGGGGGGTTAACAATCAGCCCCAGCATTTT. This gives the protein CAYGGVNNQPQHF.

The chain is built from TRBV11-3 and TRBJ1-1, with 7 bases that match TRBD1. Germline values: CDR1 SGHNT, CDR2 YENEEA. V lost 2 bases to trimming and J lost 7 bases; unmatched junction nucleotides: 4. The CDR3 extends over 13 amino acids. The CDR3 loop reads CASSLLQGGEAFF. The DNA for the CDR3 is TGTGCCAGCAGCTTATTGCAGGGGGGTGAAGCTTTCTTT. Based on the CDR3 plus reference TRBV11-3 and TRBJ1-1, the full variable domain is EAGVVQSPRYKIIEKKQPVAFWCNPISGHNTLYWYLQNLGQGPELLIRYENEEAVDDSQLPKDRFSAERLKGVDSTLKIQPAELGDSAVYLCASSLLQGGEAFFGQGTRLTVV.

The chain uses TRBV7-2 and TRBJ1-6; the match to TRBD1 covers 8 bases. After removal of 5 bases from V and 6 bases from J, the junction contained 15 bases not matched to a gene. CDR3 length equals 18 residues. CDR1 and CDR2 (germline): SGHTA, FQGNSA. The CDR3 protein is CASSADRGGMSGNSPLHF. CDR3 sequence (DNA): TGTGCCAGCAGCGCAGACAGGGGCGGAATGTCTGGTAATTCACCCCTCCACTTT.

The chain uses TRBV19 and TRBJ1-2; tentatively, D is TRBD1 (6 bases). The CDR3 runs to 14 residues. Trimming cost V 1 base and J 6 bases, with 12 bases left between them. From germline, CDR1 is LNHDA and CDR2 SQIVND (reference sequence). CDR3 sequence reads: CASSIGDTRNGYTF. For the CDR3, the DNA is TGTGCCAGTAGTATAGGGGACACCCGTAATGGCTACACCTTC.

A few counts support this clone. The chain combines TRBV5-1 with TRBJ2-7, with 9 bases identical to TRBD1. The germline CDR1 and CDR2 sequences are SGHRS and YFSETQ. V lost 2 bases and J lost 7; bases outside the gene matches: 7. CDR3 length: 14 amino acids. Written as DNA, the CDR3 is TGCGCCAGCAGCTTACAGGGGGCTGTAACGGAGCAGTACTTC. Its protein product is CASSLQGAVTEQYF.

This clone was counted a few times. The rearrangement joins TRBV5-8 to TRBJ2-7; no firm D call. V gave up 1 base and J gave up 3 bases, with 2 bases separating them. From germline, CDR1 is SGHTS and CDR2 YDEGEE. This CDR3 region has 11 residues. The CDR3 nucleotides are TGTGCCAGCAGCTTGTACTACGAGCAGTACTTC. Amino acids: CASSLYYEQYF.

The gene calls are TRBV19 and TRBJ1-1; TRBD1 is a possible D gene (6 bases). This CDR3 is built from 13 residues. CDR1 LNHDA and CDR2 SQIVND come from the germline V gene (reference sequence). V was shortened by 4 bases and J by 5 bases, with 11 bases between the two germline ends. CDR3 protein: CASSRGRVTEAFF. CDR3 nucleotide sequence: TGTGCCAGTAGTAGGGGGCGAGTTACTGAAGCTTTCTTT.

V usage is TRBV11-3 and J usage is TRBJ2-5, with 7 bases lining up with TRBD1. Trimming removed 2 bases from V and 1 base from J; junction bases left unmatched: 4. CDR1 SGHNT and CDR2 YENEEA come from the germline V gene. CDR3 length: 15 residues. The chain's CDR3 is CASSLTPGGQETQYF. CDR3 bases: TGTGCCAGCAGCTTAACTCCAGGGGGCCAAGAGACCCAGTACTTC. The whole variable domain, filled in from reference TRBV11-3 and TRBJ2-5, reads EAGVVQSPRYKIIEKKQPVAFWCNPISGHNTLYWYLQNLGQGPELLIRYENEEAVDDSQLPKDRFSAERLKGVDSTLKIQPAELGDSAVYLCASSLTPGGQETQYFGPGTRLLVL.

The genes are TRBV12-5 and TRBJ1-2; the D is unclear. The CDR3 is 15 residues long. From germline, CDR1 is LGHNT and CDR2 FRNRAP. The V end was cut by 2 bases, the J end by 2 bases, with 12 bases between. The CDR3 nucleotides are TGTGCTAGTGGTTTGAACCCGGGGATAAACTATGGCTACACCTTC. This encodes CASGLNPGINYGYTF.